This record looks at one T cell receptor (beta chain) sequence and its context. What it binds is unknown. Per the germline V gene, CDR1 is LNHDA and CDR2 is SQIVND (reference sequence). This CDR3 is 13 amino acids long. The V gene lost 4 bases and the J gene lost 4 bases, with 9 bases spanning the gap. The record originates from a study of CD4 T cells in relation to SARS-CoV-2 and coronaviruses. Study-wide background: ViraFEST: approximately 10-day antigen culture of PBMCs, then TCR beta CDR3 sequencing. The negative reference was HIV-1 Nef peptide pool or peptide-free culture.

Unexposed donor CD4+ T cells date from about 2011-2018, before the COVID-19 pandemic. Isolation of CD4+ T cells took place after less than twelve days in culture. Cells permitting, SARS-CoV-2 S/N and four cold-coronavirus spikes were tested on unexposed-donor CD4+ T cells. Study-wide results and limits: SARS-CoV-2-driven expansion was significantly weaker in crossreactive than monoreactive clones.

Only in-frame clones appear in the TCRdb table, and some are missing; sequencing was by immunoSEQ multiplex PCR. The table includes around 15,000 clones, 82% detected once. Sequencing input: CD4+ T cells from PBMCs, cultured in vitro. This chain connects TRBV19 to TRBJ2-3; D unresolved. The TCR comes from a human donor in good health. The CDR3 sequence: CASSNLEPDTQYF. Written as DNA, the CDR3 is TGTGCCAGTAGTAATCTCGAGCCAGATACGCAGTATTTT.